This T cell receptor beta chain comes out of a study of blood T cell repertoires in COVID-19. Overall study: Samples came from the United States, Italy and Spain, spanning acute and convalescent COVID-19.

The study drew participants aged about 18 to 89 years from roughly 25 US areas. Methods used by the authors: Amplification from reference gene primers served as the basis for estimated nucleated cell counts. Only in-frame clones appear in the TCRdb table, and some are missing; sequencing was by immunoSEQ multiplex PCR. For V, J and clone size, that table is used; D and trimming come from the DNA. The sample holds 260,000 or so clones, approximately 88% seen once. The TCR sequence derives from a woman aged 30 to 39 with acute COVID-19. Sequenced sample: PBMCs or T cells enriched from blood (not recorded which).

For the CDR3, the DNA is TGCGCCAGCAGCCAAGATCAGGGTCCATCGTACGAGCAGTACTTC. The encoded protein is CASSQDQGPSYEQYF. J is TRBJ2-7 and V is TRBV4-1, with D tentatively TRBD1 (5 bases). The CDR3 sequence is 15 residues long. Trimming took 0 bases from V and 4 from J, leaving 13 bases between them. Germline V gives CDR1 MGHRA, CDR2 YSYEKL.